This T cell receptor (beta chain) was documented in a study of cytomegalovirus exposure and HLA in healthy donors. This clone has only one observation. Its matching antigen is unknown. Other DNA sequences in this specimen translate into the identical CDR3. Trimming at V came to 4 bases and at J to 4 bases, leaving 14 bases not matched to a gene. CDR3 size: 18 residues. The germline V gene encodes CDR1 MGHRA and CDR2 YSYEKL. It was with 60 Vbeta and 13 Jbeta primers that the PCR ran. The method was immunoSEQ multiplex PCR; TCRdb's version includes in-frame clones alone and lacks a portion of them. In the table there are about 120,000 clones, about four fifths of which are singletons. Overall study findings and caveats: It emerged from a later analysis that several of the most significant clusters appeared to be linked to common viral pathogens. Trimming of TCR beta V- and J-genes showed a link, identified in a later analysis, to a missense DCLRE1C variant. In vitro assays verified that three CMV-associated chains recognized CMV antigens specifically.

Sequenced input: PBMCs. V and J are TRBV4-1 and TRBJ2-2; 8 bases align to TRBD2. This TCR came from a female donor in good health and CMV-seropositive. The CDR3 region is CASSPGGSGTGLTGELFF. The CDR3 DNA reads TGCGCCAGCAGCCCGGGGGGGAGCGGGACTGGTCTCACCGGGGAGCTGTTTTTT.